This entry features one TCR beta chain sequence. The sample originates from a study of cytomegalovirus exposure and HLA in healthy donors. V lost 1 base and J lost 12; bases outside the gene matches: 12. The V gene's germline CDR1 is SGHVS and CDR2 FQNEAQ. The CDR3 is 17 residues long. The assay was immunoSEQ multiplex PCR, and TCRdb's table has in-frame clones only and misses some. The sample shows 200,000 to 300,000 clones, less than 90% of them seen only once. This TCR derives from a man aged 18 to 29 in good health and CMV-seropositive. This sequence joins TRBV7-8 and TRBJ2-1, with 13 positions matching TRBD2. The sample comprised PBMCs. As DNA, the CDR3 is TGTGCCAGCAGCTTAGAAGCCGGACTAGCGGGAGTATTAGGGCAGTTCTTC. This translates into CASSLEAGLAGVLGQFF.